This T cell receptor (beta chain) was sequenced in a study of cytomegalovirus exposure and HLA in healthy donors. Points from the study as a whole: According to reports, the classifier identified cytomegalovirus status with high specificity and sensitivity. CMV antigen specificity of a few CMV-associated chains was confirmed in vitro. A missense DCLRE1C variant was associated with V- and J-gene trimming of TCR beta chains in a later analysis, and an independent cohort replicated the association.

Germline values: CDR1 SNHLY, CDR2 FYNNEI. V was cut by 1 base and J by 3 bases, with 9 bases left in between. CDR3 length: 14 residues. Comments on this clone: Its antigen is unknown.

PCR amplification relied on 60 Vbeta primers (plus 13 Jbeta primers). TCRdb's table, derived via immunoSEQ multiplex PCR, lists solely in-frame clones and lacks some. The table records over 150,000 clones, roughly 80% of them present only once. The chain employs TRBV2 and TRBJ1-2; a weak D match, TRBD1 (5 bases). The TCR sequence derives from a male donor in good health and CMV-seronegative. Sequenced sample: PBMCs. CDR3 amino acids: CASSEGQSYYGYTF. The CDR3 coding sequence is TGTGCCAGCAGTGAAGGACAGAGCTACTATGGCTACACCTTC.